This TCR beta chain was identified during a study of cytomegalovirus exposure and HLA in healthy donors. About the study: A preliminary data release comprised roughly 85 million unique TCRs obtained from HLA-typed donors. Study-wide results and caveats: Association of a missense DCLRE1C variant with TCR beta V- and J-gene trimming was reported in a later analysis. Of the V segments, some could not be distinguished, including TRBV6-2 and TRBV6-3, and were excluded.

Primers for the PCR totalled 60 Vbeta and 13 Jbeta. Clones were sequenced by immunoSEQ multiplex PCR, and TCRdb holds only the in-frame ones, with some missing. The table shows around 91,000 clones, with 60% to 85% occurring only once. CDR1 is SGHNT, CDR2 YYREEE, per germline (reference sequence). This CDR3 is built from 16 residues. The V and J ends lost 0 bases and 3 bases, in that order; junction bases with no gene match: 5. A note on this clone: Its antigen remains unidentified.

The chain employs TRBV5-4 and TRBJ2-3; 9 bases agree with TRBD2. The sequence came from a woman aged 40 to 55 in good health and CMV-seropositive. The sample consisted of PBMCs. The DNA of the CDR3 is TGTGCCAGCAGCTTGGCCCTGCTAGCGGGAACAGATACGCAGTATTTT. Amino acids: CASSLALLAGTDTQYF.